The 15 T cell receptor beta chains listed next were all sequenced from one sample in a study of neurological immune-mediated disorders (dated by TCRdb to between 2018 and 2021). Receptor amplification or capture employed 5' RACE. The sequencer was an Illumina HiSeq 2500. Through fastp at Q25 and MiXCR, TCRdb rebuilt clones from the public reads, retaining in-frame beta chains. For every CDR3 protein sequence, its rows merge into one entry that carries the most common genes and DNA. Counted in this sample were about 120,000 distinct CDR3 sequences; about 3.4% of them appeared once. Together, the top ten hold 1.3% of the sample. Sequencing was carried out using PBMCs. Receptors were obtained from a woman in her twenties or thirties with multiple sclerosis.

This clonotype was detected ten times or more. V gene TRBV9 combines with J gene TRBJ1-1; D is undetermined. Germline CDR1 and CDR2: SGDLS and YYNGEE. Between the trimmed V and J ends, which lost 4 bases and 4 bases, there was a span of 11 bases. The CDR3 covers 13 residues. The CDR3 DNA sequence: TGTGCCAGCAGCCCCCAGGCCGTCACTGAAGCTTTCTTT. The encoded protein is CASSPQAVTEAFF. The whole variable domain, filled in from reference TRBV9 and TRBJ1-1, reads DSGVTQTPKHLITATGQRVTLRCSPRSGDLSVYWYQQSLDQGLQFLIQYYNGEERAKGNILERFSAQQFPDLHSELNLSSLELGDSALYFCASSPQAVTEAFFGQGTRLTVV.

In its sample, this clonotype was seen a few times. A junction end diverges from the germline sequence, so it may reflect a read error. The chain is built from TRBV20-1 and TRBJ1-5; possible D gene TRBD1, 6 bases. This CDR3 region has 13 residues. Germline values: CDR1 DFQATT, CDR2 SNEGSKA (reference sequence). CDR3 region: CSAGGGDNQHQHF. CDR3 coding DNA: TGCAGTGCTGGAGGAGGGGACAATCAGCACCAGCATTTT.

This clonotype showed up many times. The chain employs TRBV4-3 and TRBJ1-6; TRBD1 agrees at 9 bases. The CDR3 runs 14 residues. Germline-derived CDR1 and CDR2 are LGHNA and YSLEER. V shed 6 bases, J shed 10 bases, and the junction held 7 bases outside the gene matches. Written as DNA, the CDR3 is TGCGCCAGCAGTCAGGGACAGGGCAACTCACCCCTCCACTTT. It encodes CASSQGQGNSPLHF.

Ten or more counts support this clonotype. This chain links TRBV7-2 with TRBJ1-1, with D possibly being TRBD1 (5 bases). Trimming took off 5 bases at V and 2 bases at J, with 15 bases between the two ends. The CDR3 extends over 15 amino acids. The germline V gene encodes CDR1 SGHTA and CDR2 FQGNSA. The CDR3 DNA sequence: TGTGCCAGCAGCCTCATGGGGCAGGGCAACACTGAAGCTTTCTTT. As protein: CASSLMGQGNTEAFF. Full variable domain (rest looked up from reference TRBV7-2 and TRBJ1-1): GAGVSQSPSNKVTEKGKDVELRCDPISGHTALYWYRQSLGQGLEFLIYFQGNSAPDKSGLPSDRFSAERTGGSVSTLTIQRTQQEDSAVYLCASSLMGQGNTEAFFGQGTRLTVV.

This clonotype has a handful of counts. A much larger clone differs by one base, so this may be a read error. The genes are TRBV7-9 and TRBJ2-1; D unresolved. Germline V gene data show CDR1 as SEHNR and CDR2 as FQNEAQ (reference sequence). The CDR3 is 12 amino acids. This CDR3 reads CDSSVNPVEQFF. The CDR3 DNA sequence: TGTGACAGCAGCGTAAACCCCGTGGAGCAGTTCTTC.

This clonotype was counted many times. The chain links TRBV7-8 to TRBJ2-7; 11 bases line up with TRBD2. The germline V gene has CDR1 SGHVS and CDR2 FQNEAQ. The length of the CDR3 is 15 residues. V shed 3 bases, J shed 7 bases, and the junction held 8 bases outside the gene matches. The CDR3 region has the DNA TGTGCCAGCAGCTTGTGGCTAGCGGGAGGAAGGGAGCAGTACTTC. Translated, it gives CASSLWLAGGREQYF. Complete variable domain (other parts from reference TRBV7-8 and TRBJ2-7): GAGVSQSPRYKVAKRGQDVALRCDPISGHVSLFWYQQALGQGPEFLTYFQNEAQLDKSGLPSDRFFAERPEGSVSTLKIQRTQQEDSAVYLCASSLWLAGGREQYFGPGTRLTVT.

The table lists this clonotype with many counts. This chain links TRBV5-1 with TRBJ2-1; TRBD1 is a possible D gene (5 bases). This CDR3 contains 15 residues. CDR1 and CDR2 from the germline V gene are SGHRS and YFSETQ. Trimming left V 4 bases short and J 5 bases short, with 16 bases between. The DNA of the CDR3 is TGCGCCAGCAGCCGAGACGGGCTCAGGGACAATGAGCAGTTCTTC. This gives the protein CASSRDGLRDNEQFF.

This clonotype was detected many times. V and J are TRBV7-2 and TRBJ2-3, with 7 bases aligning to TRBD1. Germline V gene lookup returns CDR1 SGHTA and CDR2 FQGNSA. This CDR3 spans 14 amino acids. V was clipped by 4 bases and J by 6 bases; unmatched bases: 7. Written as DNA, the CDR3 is TGTGCCAGCAGCTCCGGGCCCAGGGGGGATACGCAGTATTTT. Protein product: CASSSGPRGDTQYF. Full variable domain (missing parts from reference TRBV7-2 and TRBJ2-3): GAGVSQSPSNKVTEKGKDVELRCDPISGHTALYWYRQSLGQGLEFLIYFQGNSAPDKSGLPSDRFSAERTGGSVSTLTIQRTQQEDSAVYLCASSSGPRGDTQYFGPGTRLTVL.

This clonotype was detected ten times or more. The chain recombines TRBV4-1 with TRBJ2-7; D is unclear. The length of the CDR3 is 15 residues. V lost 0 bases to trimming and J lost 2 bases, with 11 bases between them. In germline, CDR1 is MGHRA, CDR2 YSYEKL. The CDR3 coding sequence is TGCGCCAGCAGCCAAGAGTTGGGTAGCACCTACGAGCAGTACTTC. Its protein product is CASSQELGSTYEQYF.

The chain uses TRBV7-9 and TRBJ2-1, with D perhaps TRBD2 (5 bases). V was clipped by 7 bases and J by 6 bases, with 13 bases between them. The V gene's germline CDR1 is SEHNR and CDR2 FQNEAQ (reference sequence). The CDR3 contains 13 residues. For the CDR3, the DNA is TGTGCCAGCACCTTTCGGGAAGTCAATGAGCAGTTCTTC. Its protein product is CASTFREVNEQFF.

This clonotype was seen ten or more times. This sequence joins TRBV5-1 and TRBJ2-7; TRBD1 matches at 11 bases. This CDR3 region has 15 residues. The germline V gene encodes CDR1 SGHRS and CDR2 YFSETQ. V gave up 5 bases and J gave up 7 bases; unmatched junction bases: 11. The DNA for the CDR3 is TGCGCCAGCAGACACCCCGGACAGGGGGCAAGGGAGCAGTACTTC. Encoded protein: CASRHPGQGAREQYF. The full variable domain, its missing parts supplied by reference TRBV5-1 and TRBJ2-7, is KAGVTQTPRYLIKTRGQQVTLSCSPISGHRSVSWYQQTPGQGLQFLFEYFSETQRNKGNFPGRFSGRQFSNSRSEMNVSTLELGDSALYLCASRHPGQGAREQYFGPGTRLTVT.

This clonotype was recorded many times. CDR3 loop: CASSSTGGRAETQYF. The CDR3 DNA is TGTGCCAGCAGTTCGACAGGGGGCCGGGCAGAGACCCAGTACTTC. The chain recombines TRBV12-3 or TRBV12-4 with TRBJ2-5, with TRBD1 matching over 10 bases. The CDR3 extends over 15 amino acids. Losses at the gene ends were 4 bases for V and 4 bases for J; bases not matched to a gene: 6.

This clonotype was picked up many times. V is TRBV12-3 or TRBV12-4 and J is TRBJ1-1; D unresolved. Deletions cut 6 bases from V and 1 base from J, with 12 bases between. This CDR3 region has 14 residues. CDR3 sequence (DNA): TGTGCCAGCAGGCCCCTCAGCCAGAACACTGAAGCTTTCTTT. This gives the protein CASRPLSQNTEAFF.

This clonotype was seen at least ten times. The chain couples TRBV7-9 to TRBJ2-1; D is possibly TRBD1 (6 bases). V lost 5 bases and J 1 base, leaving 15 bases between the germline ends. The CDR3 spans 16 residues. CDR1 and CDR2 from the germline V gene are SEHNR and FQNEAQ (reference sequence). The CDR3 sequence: CASSLPGQLSYNEQFF. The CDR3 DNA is TGTGCCAGCAGCCTACCCGGACAGCTATCCTACAATGAGCAGTTCTTC.

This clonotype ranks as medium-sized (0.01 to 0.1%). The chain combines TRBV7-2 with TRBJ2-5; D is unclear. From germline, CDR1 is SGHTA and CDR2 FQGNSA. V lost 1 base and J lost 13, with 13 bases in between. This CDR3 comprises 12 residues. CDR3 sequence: CASSLDWLLLYF. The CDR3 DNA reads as TGTGCCAGCAGCTTAGATTGGCTCCTCCTGTACTTC. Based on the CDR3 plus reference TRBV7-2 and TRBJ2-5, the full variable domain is GAGVSQSPSNKVTEKGKDVELRCDPISGHTALYWYRQSLGQGLEFLIYFQGNSAPDKSGLPSDRFSAERTGGSVSTLTIQRTQQEDSAVYLCASSLDWLLLYFGPGTRLLVL.